This T cell receptor beta chain appears in the sequencing data of a study of OX40 agonist ivuxolimab in advanced cancers. Study-level information: Patients assigned to dose escalation were diagnosed with hepatocellular carcinoma, melanoma, renal cell or head and neck cancer.

Germline CDR1 LNHNV, CDR2 YYDKDF (reference sequence). This CDR3 comprises 15 residues. V was pared by 0 bases and J by 8 bases, with 14 bases between. Note on this clone: Antigen specificity is unknown.

The repertoire was sequenced with immunoSEQ multiplex PCR; TCRdb's copy has only in-frame clones and lacks some. The data contain more than 60,000 clones, more than 75% of them singletons. The study, taken as a whole, reports: Not determined was the antigen specificity of the expanded peripheral T cells. At doses 0.1 to 3.0 mg/kg, CD4+ and CD8+ clones expanded.

The chain has TRBV15 and TRBJ2-1; D remains unclear. This TCR came from an adult with an advanced solid tumor such as melanoma, head and neck, liver or kidney cancer. The source material was CD4+ or CD8+ T cells sorted from blood, sampled in a trial of the OX40 agonist ivuxolimab. CDR3 region: CATSRDLVLGYEQFF. DNA for the CDR3: TGTGCCACCAGCAGAGATTTAGTGTTGGGCTATGAGCAGTTCTTC.